A selection of T cell receptor beta chains follows, all from one sample in a study of T cell repertoires in cytomegalovirus infection. TCRdb independently ran MiXCR on the reads; one entry per CDR3 protein. The repertoire has approximately 260,000 distinct CDR3 sequences, about 15% of them found once; the top ten carry approximately 51%. Sequenced: CD8+ T cells from PBMCs. The receptors were sampled from a human donor in good health (CMV status not recorded). Some clones in this sample may be carry-over from other donors' samples. Both conserved end residues are part of each CDR3. Fields, in order: clone size, V gene, D gene, J gene, CDR3 protein, CDR3 DNA. A D gene is named only where the DNA matches it firmly. Size is stated for part of the rows, as once, few or many counts, or as a class when the clone is expanded.

>NA|TRBV7-9|NA|TRBJ1-5
CASSLVGPHQPQHF
TGTGCCAGCAGCTTGGTCGGGCCTCATCAGCCCCAGCATTTT
>few|TRBV2|NA|TRBJ1-4
CASSDLQGGWEKLFF
TGTGCCAGCAGTGATTTGCAGGGAGGATGGGAAAAACTGTTTTTT
>NA|TRBV5-1|NA|TRBJ1-1
CASSLPTGNTEAFF
TGCGCCAGCAGCCTGCCCACAGGGAACACTGAAGCTTTCTTT
>NA|TRBV20-1|NA|TRBJ1-2
CSAGDQGDGYTF
TGCAGTGCGGGGGACCAAGGAGATGGCTACACCTTC
>NA|TRBV7-9|NA|TRBJ2-3
CASSLGQYHLDTQYF
TGTGCCAGCAGCTTAGGTCAATACCACCTAGATACGCAGTATTTT
>NA|TRBV5-1|TRBD1|TRBJ2-2
CASSQTGGDTGELFF
TGTGCCAGCAGTCAGACAGGGGGGGACACCGGGGAGCTGTTTTTT
>few|TRBV10-3|NA|TRBJ2-3
CAIRNGGTPNNDSTDTQYF
TGTGCCATCAGGAATGGGGGGACACCAAATAACGATTCCACAGATACGCAGTATTTT
>NA|TRBV28|NA|TRBJ1-5
CASSSAEGSPRGTQHF
TGTGCCAGCAGTTCCGCGGAGGGCAGTCCTCGGGGGACCCAGCATTTT
>NA|TRBV29-1|NA|TRBJ2-1
CSVESGIDNEQFF
TGCAGCGTTGAGTCGGGGATAGACAATGAGCAGTTCTTC
>NA|TRBV28|NA|TRBJ2-3
CASSSRARIDTQYF
TGTGCCAGCAGTTCGCGGGCGAGGATAGATACGCAGTATTTT
>many|TRBV7-2|NA|TRBJ1-4
CASSLDFQLPGSATNEKLFF
TGTGCCAGCAGCTTAGATTTTCAATTGCCCGGTTCCGCAACTAATGAAAAACTGTTTTTT
>NA|TRBV25-1|TRBD2|TRBJ2-3
CASSEYLASGGPQDTQYF
TGTGCCAGCAGTGAATACCTCGCTAGCGGGGGGCCTCAAGATACGCAGTATTTT
>many|TRBV11-1|TRBD1|TRBJ2-1
CASSSAGTGVHNEQFF
TGTGCCAGCAGCTCCGCCGGGACAGGGGTCCACAATGAGCAGTTCTTC
>many|TRBV20-1|NA|TRBJ1-6
CSSLGRGDLGPLHF
TGCAGTTCCCTCGGTCGAGGGGATCTAGGACCCCTCCACTTT
>many|TRBV11-1|NA|TRBJ2-6
CASSLDWRIVISGANVLTF
TGTGCCAGCAGCTTAGATTGGCGGATCGTCATCTCTGGGGCCAACGTCCTGACTTTC
>few|TRBV29-1|NA|TRBJ2-2
CSGAQGFGGPGELFF
TGCAGCGGGGCCCAGGGATTCGGTGGGCCGGGGGAGCTGTTTTTT
>many|TRBV12-3/TRBV12-4|NA|TRBJ1-1
CASSLGVTTEAFF
TGTGCCAGCAGTTTAGGGGTAACCACTGAAGCTTTCTTT
>NA|TRBV10-3|NA|TRBJ2-5
CAISEEERETQYF
TGTGCCATCAGTGAAGAGGAGCGGGAGACCCAGTACTTC
>NA|TRBV4-3|NA|TRBJ2-7
CASSQEDNSGHGQYF
TGCGCCAGCAGCCAAGAGGACAACTCGGGTCATGGGCAGTACTTC
>many|TRBV7-2|NA|TRBJ2-1
CASSLVSDGYNEQFF
TGTGCCAGCAGCTTAGTATCTGACGGCTACAATGAGCAGTTCTTC
>few|TRBV4-1|NA|TRBJ2-7
CASSQDRQSYEQYF
TGCGCCAGCAGCCAAGATCGGCAGTCCTACGAGCAGTACTTC
>many|TRBV27|NA|TRBJ2-5
CASSPMVSQETQYF
TGTGCCAGCAGTCCGATGGTGAGCCAAGAGACCCAGTACTTC
>many|TRBV7-6|NA|TRBJ2-1
CASSLFGRHNEQFF
TGTGCCAGCAGCTTATTTGGTCGACATAATGAGCAGTTCTTC
>NA|TRBV28|NA|TRBJ2-1
CASSWAVSSYNEQFF
TGTGCCAGCAGTTGGGCCGTAAGCTCCTACAATGAGCAGTTCTTC
>many|TRBV4-1|NA|TRBJ2-1
CASSQDGQNEQFF
TGCGCCAGCAGCCAAGACGGACAAAATGAGCAGTTCTTC
>many|TRBV7-2|NA|TRBJ1-5
CASSLGGEGNQPQHF
TGTGCCAGCAGCTTAGGGGGTGAGGGGAATCAGCCCCAGCATTTT
>NA|TRBV7-9|NA|TRBJ2-5
CASSLVSQKTQYF
TGTGCCAGCAGCTTAGTCTCTCAAAAGACCCAGTACTTC
>NA|TRBV28|NA|TRBJ2-7
CASSSSWAGLSEQYF
TGTGCCAGCAGCTCTTCGTGGGCAGGCCTGAGCGAGCAGTACTTC
>few|TRBV12-3/TRBV12-4|NA|TRBJ2-7
CASSFGRNYEQYF
TGTGCCAGCAGTTTCGGCAGAAACTACGAGCAGTACTTC
>NA|TRBV27|NA|TRBJ2-2
CASSSYLGTGELFF
TGTGCCAGCAGTTCGTATCTAGGGACCGGGGAGCTGTTTTTT
>many|TRBV12-5|NA|TRBJ1-6
CASASGAISYNSPLHF
TGTGCTAGTGCCTCGGGGGCGATATCCTATAATTCACCCCTCCACTTT